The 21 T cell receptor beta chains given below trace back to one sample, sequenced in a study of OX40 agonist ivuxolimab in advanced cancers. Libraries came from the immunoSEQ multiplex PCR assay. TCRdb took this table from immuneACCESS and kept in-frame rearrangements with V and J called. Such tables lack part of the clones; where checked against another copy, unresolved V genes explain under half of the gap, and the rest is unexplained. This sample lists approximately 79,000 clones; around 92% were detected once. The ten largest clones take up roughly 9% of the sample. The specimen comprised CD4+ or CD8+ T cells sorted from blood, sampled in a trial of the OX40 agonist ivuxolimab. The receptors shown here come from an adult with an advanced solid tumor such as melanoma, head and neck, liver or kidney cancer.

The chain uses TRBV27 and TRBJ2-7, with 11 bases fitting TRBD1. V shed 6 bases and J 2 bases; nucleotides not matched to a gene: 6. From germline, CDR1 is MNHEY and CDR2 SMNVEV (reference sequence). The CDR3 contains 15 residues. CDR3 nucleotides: TGTGCCAGCAGCCTTGGGACAGGGGGACCCTACGAGCAGTACTTC. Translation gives CASSLGTGGPYEQYF.

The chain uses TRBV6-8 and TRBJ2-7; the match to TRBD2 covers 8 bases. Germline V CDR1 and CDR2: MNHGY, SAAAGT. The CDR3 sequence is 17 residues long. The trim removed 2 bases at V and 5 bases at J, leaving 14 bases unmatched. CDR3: CASSYTRLAHSAHEQYF. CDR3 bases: TGTGCCAGCAGTTACACCCGACTAGCGCACTCAGCTCACGAGCAGTACTTC.

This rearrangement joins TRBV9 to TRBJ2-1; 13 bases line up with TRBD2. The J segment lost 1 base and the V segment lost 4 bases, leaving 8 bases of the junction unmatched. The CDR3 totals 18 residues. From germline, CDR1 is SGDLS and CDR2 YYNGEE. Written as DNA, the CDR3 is TGTGCCAGCAGCCCCCCGACTAGCGGGGGGACTTCCTACAATGAGCAGTTCTTC. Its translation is CASSPPTSGGTSYNEQFF.

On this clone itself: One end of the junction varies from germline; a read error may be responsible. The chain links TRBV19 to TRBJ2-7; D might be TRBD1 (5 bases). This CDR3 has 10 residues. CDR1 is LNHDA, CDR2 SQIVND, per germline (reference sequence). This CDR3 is CATHQKADSF. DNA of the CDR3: TGTGCCACCCACCAAAAGGCAGACAGCTTC.

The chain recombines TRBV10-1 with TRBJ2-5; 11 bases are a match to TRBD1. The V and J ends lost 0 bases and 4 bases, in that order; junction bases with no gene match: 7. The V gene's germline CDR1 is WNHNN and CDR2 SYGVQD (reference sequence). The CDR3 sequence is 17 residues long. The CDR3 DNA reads TGCGCCAGCAGTGAGTCGATGGGGACAGGGGGATCAGAGACCCAGTACTTC. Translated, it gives CASSESMGTGGSETQYF.

The CDR3 region has the DNA TGTGCCAGCTTAAGGCCAGGGAATCACTTCTCCTACGAGCAGTACTTC. Amino acid sequence: CASLRPGNHFSYEQYF. The genes are TRBV7-7 and TRBJ2-5, with D possibly TRBD1 on 5 matching bases. TRBJ2-7 matches the DNA end more closely, so the J call is doubtful. This CDR3 has 16 amino acids. CDR1 SSHAT and CDR2 FNYEAQ come from the germline V gene (reference sequence).

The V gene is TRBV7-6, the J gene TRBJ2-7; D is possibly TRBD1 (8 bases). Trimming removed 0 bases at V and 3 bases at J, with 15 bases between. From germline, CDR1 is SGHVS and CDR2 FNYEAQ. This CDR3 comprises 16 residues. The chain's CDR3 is CASSLATGEGGYEQYF. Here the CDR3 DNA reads TGTGCCAGCAGCTTAGCGACAGGGGAGGGTGGCTACGAGCAGTACTTC. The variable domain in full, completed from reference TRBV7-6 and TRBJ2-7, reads GAGVSQSPRYKVTKRGQDVALRCDPISGHVSLYWYRQALGQGPEFLTYFNYEAQQDKSGLPNDRFSAERPEGSISTLTIQRTEQRDSAMYRCASSLATGEGGYEQYFGPGTRLTVT.

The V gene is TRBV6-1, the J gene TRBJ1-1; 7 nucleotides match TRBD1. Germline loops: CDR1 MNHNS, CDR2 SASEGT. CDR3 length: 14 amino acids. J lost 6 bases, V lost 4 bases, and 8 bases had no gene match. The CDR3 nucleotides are TGTGCCAGCAGTGGTTCACAGGGGACCCCTGAAGCTTTCTTT. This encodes CASSGSQGTPEAFF.

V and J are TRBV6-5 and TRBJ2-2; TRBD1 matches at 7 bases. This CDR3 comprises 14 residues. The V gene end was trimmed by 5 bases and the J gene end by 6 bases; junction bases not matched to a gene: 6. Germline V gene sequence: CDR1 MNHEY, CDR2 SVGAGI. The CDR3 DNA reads TGTGCCAGCAGTGACAGGGCCTTGCCCGGGGAGCTGTTTTTT. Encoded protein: CASSDRALPGELFF.

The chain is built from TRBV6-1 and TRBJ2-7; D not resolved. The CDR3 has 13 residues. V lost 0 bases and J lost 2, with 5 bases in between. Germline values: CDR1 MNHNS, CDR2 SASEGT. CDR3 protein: CASSEAGPYEQYF. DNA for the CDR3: TGTGCCAGCAGTGAAGCCGGGCCCTACGAGCAGTACTTC.

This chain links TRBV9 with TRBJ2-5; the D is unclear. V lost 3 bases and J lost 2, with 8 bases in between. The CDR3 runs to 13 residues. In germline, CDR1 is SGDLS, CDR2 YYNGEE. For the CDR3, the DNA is TGTGCCAGCAGCGCTTCAAATCAAGAGACCCAGTACTTC. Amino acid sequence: CASSASNQETQYF.

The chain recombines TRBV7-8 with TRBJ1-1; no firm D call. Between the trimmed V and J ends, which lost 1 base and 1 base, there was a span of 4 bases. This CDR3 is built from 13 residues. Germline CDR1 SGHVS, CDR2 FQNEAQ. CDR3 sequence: CASSLGKNTEAFF. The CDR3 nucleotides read TGTGCCAGCAGCTTAGGCAAGAACACTGAAGCTTTCTTT.

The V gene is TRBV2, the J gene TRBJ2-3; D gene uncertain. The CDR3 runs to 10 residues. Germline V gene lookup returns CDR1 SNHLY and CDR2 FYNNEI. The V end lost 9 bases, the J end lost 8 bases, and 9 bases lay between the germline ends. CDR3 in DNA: TGTGCCAGTATGGCTGGTACGCAGTATTTT. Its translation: CASMAGTQYF. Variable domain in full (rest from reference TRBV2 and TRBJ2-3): EPEVTQTPSHQVTQMGQEVILRCVPISNHLYFYWYRQILGQKVEFLVSFYNNEISEKSEIFDDQFSVERPDGSNFTLKIRSTKLEDSAMYFCASMAGTQYFGPGTRLTVL.

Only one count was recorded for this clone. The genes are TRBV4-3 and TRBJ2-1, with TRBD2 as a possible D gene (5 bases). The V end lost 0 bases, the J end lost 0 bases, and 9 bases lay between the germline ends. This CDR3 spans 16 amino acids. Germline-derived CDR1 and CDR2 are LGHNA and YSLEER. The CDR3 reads CASSQDTGSSYNEQFF. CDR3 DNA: TGCGCCAGCAGCCAAGATACGGGGAGCTCCTACAATGAGCAGTTCTTC.

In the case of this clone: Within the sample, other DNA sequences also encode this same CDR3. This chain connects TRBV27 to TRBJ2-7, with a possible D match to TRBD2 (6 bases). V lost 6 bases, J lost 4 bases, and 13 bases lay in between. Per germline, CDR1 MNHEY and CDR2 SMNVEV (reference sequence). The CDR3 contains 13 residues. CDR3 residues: CASSLGGTYEQYF. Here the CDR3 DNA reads TGTGCCAGCAGCTTGGGGGGTACTTACGAGCAGTACTTC.

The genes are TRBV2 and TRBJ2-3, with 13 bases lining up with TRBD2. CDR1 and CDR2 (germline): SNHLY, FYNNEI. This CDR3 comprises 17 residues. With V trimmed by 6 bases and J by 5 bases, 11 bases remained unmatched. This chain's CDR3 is CASRTEGTSGVQDTQYF. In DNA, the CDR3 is TGTGCCAGCAGAACAGAAGGGACTAGCGGGGTTCAAGATACGCAGTATTTT.

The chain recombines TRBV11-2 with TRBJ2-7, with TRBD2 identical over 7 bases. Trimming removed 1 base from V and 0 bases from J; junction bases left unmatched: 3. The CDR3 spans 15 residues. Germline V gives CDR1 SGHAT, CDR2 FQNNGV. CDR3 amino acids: CASSLVGGSSYEQYF. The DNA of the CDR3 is TGTGCCAGCAGCTTAGTCGGGGGGAGCTCCTACGAGCAGTACTTC.

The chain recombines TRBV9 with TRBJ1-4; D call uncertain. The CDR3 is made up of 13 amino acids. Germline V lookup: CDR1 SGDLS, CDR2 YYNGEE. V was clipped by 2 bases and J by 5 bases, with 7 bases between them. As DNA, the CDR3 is TGTGCCAGCAGCGTGGACGGGAATGAAAAACTGTTTTTT. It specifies CASSVDGNEKLFF.

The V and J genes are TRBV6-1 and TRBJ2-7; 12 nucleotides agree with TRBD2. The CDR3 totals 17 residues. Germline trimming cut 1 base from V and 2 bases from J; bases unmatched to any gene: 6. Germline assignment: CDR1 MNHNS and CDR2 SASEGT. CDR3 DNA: TGTGCCAGCAGTGAAGGAACTAGCGGGGGGATCACCTACGAGCAGTACTTC. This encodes CASSEGTSGGITYEQYF.

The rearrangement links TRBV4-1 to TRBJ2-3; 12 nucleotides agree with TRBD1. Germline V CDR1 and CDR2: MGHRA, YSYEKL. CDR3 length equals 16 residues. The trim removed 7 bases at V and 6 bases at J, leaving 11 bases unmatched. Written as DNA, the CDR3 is TGCGCCAGCACCGATTATCCGGGACAGGGGGCTGATACGCAGTATTTT. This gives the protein CASTDYPGQGADTQYF.

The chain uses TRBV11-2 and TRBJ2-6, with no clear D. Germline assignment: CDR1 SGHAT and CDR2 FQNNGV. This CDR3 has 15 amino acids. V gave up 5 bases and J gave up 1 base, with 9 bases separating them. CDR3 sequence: CASSRWGSGANVLTF. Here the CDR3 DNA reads TGTGCCAGCAGCCGCTGGGGATCTGGGGCCAACGTCCTGACTTTC.